These 29 T cell receptor beta chains share one sample of origin, sequenced in a study of blood T cell repertoires in COVID-19. The repertoire was sequenced with immunoSEQ multiplex PCR; TCRdb's copy has only in-frame clones and lacks some. The sample has over 150,000 clones, roughly 83% seen once. Sequenced: peripheral blood. These receptors were collected from a middle-aged woman with COVID-19, enrolled during active disease.

In its sample, this clone was seen once. The V and J genes are TRBV6-5 and TRBJ2-7; weak D call: TRBD2 (5 bases). Per the germline V gene, CDR1 is MNHEY and CDR2 is SVGAGI. The CDR3 has 11 amino acids. Trimming stripped 8 bases from V and 4 bases from J, with 9 bases between. DNA of the CDR3: TGTGCCAGCGCACTAGGGTACGAGCAGTACTTC. This codes for CASALGYEQYF.

The CDR3 spells CASSGAGDTQYF. The CDR3 region has the DNA TGTGCCAGTAGTGGGGCTGGGGATACGCAGTATTTT. This chain uses TRBV19 with TRBJ2-3; tentatively, D is TRBD1 (5 bases). The CDR3 runs 12 residues. Germline-derived CDR1 and CDR2 are LNHDA and SQIVND (reference sequence). The V end was cut by 5 bases, the J end by 6 bases, with 9 bases between.

As concerns this clone: Other DNA sequences within the sample encode an identical CDR3. The chain combines TRBV19 with TRBJ2-3, with D possibly TRBD1 on 5 matching bases. V lost 1 base, J lost 1 base, and 6 bases lay in between. Per the germline V gene, CDR1 is LNHDA and CDR2 is SQIVND (reference sequence). The CDR3 is made up of 14 amino acids. The CDR3 region has the DNA TGTGCCAGTAGTATAGGGGGCGGCACAGATACGCAGTATTTT. This translates into CASSIGGGTDTQYF.

V usage is TRBV27 and J usage is TRBJ1-4, with D perhaps TRBD1 (6 bases). This CDR3 has 15 residues. Trimming pared 5 bases from V and 7 bases from J, leaving 17 bases between. Germline lookup yields CDR1 MNHEY and CDR2 SMNVEV (reference sequence). For the CDR3, the DNA is TGTGCCAGCAGTCCAACCCAGACAGGCACTGAAAAACTGTTTTTT. Its protein is CASSPTQTGTEKLFF.

This sequence joins TRBV6-6 and TRBJ2-7; tentative D call: TRBD2 (5 bases). This CDR3 has 15 residues. Germline values: CDR1 MNHNY, CDR2 SVGAGI (reference sequence). Between the trimmed V and J ends, which lost 6 bases and 3 bases, there was a span of 18 bases. The CDR3 coding sequence is TGTGCCAGCAGCTACCGGCTACTAGAAGTCTACGAGCAGTACTTC. Translated, it gives CASSYRLLEVYEQYF.

On this clone: The same CDR3 also results from other DNA sequences found in this sample. V gene TRBV18 combines with J gene TRBJ2-3; no firm D call. This CDR3 region has 13 residues. Germline loops: CDR1 KGHSH, CDR2 LQKENI. Trimming removed 6 bases from V and 1 base from J, with 8 bases in between. The CDR3 DNA is TGTGCCAGCTCTCCTCGGGGCACAGATACGCAGTATTTT. As protein: CASSPRGTDTQYF.

This sequence joins TRBV5-1 and TRBJ2-2; 9 bases fit TRBD2. Per germline, CDR1 SGHRS and CDR2 YFSETQ. Trimming at V came to 4 bases and at J to 6 bases, leaving 13 bases not matched to a gene. This CDR3 contains 17 residues. The CDR3 region is CASSRMAGGLAAGELFF. In DNA, the CDR3 is TGCGCCAGCAGCCGAATGGCGGGGGGGCTAGCCGCCGGGGAGCTGTTTTTT.

A single count supports this clone. This chain joins TRBV15 and TRBJ2-6; a weak D match, TRBD1 (6 bases). Germline V gives CDR1 LNHNV, CDR2 YYDKDF (reference sequence). With 4 bases removed from V and 3 bases from J, the gap between germline ends came to 13 bases. The CDR3 consists of 16 residues. CDR3 residues: CATSNLGASGANVLTF. The DNA of the CDR3 is TGTGCCACCAGCAATTTGGGGGCAAGTGGGGCCAACGTCCTGACTTTC.

CDR3: CSVATGSSNQPQHF. CDR3 bases: TGCAGCGTAGCGACAGGGAGTAGCAATCAGCCCCAGCATTTT. The V gene is TRBV29-1, the J gene TRBJ1-5; TRBD1 matches 7 bases. CDR3 size: 14 residues. Germline V gene lookup returns CDR1 SQVTM and CDR2 ANQGSEA. After removal of 6 bases from V and 0 bases from J, the junction contained 5 bases not matched to a gene. Together with reference TRBV29-1 and TRBJ1-5, the CDR3 gives the full variable domain: SAVISQKPSRDICQRGTSLTIQCQVDSQVTMMFWYRQQPGQSLTLIATANQGSEATYESGFVIDKFPISRPNLTFSTLTVSNMSPEDSSIYLCSVATGSSNQPQHFGDGTRLSIL.

This chain joins TRBV4-2 and TRBJ1-1; no definite D call. Trimming shortened V by 0 bases and J by 0 bases, and 8 bases separated the two germline ends. The CDR3 loop spans 15 amino acids. CDR1 LGHNA and CDR2 YNFKEQ come from the germline V gene. CDR3 in DNA: TGTGCCAGCAGCCAAGAAAGTAACTTGAACACTGAAGCTTTCTTT. This sequence encodes CASSQESNLNTEAFF.

V gene TRBV4-1 combines with J gene TRBJ2-1, with 7 bases lining up with TRBD1. The CDR3 has 15 residues. Trimming removed 2 bases from V and 2 bases from J; junction bases left unmatched: 3. Germline CDR1 is MGHRA and CDR2 is YSYEKL. CDR3 DNA: TGCGCCAGCAGCCAAAGACAGGGACCCTACAATGAGCAGTTCTTC. It translates to CASSQRQGPYNEQFF.

This chain uses TRBV28 with TRBJ1-5; 8 nucleotides match TRBD1. There are 14 residues in the CDR3. Germline CDR1 reads MDHEN; CDR2 reads SYDVKM. The ends lost 6 bases at V and 7 bases at J; junction bases unmatched: 8. CDR3 region: CASSQTGAGQPQHF. Written as DNA, the CDR3 is TGTGCCAGCAGCCAGACAGGGGCCGGACAGCCCCAGCATTTT.

The gene calls are TRBV5-4 and TRBJ1-1, with no clear D. The CDR3 runs to 14 residues. The V end lost 0 bases, the J end lost 0 bases, and 6 bases lay between the germline ends. Looked up from germline, CDR1 is SGHNT and CDR2 is YYREEE (reference sequence). CDR3 sequence reads: CASSLVSLNTEAFF. As DNA, the CDR3 is TGTGCCAGCAGCTTGGTATCCCTGAACACTGAAGCTTTCTTT.

A few counts support this clone. The gene calls are TRBV24-1 and TRBJ1-2, with a weak D call TRBD1 (5 bases). There are 13 residues in the CDR3. Germline CDR1 is KGHDR and CDR2 is SFDVKD. V gave up 9 bases and J gave up 7 bases, with 17 bases separating them. The CDR3 is CATRLGTLSGYTF. The CDR3 DNA follows: TGTGCCACCCGCTTAGGGACTTTGAGTGGCTACACCTTC.

This chain links TRBV4-1 with TRBJ1-4; no definite D call. V was cut by 1 base and J by 3 bases, with 12 bases left in between. The CDR3 consists of 16 residues. The V gene's germline CDR1 is MGHRA and CDR2 YSYEKL. The CDR3 spells CASSQGGGSANEKLFF. As DNA, the CDR3 is TGCGCCAGCAGCCAAGGCGGAGGCTCGGCTAATGAAAAACTGTTTTTT.

In nucleotides, the CDR3 is TGTGCCAGCAGCCGGGACAGGGTCGCCTACGAGCAGTACTTC. Translated, it gives CASSRDRVAYEQYF. The chain joins TRBV5-5 to TRBJ2-7, with 9 bases that match TRBD1. Germline V gene sequence: CDR1 SGHKS, CDR2 YYEKEE (reference sequence). V shed 4 bases, J shed 2 bases, and the junction held 4 bases outside the gene matches. The CDR3 contains 14 residues.

J is TRBJ1-1 and V is TRBV6-5, with D uncertain. The CDR3 length is 13 residues. With 6 bases removed from V and 4 bases from J, the gap between germline ends came to 12 bases. The germline V gene has CDR1 MNHEY and CDR2 SVGAGI. The CDR3 sequence: CASRSVSGTEAFF. Written as DNA, the CDR3 is TGTGCCAGCAGATCAGTCTCGGGCACTGAAGCTTTCTTT.

The chain has TRBV3-1 (or the pseudogene TRBV3-2) and TRBJ2-3; tentative D call: TRBD2 (5 bases). Trimming took off 0 bases at V and 5 bases at J, with 9 bases between the two ends. The CDR3 loop spans 14 amino acids. Germline-derived CDR1 and CDR2 are LGHDT and YNNKEL (reference sequence). For the CDR3, the DNA is TGTGCCAGCAGCCAAGAGCCCAGCGGAGATACGCAGTATTTT. Translating it yields CASSQEPSGDTQYF.

The rearrangement links TRBV29-1 to TRBJ2-7; D is perhaps TRBD2 (6 bases). Looked up from germline, CDR1 is SQVTM and CDR2 is ANQGSEA. The CDR3 totals 14 residues. Deletions cut 4 bases from V and 0 bases from J, with 13 bases between. In DNA, the CDR3 is TGCAGCGTTGGCCCCGGAGGGCTCTCCTACGAGCAGTACTTC. This translates into CSVGPGGLSYEQYF.

This chain links TRBV7-2 with TRBJ1-5; D unclear. Trimming removed 1 base from V and 8 bases from J, with 9 bases in between. CDR1 SGHTA and CDR2 FQGNSA come from the germline V gene. This CDR3 region has 13 residues. In DNA form, the CDR3 reads TGTGCCAGCAGCTTAGTTGGGAGCGAGCCCCAGCATTTT. It is translated as CASSLVGSEPQHF.

The chain links TRBV3-1 (or the pseudogene TRBV3-2) to TRBJ2-1; D is ambiguous. This CDR3 spans 16 amino acids. Per germline, CDR1 LGHDT and CDR2 YNNKEL (reference sequence). V lost 0 bases and J 5 bases, leaving 14 bases between the germline ends. CDR3 sequence reads: CASSQDLASLDNEQFF. CDR3 coding DNA: TGTGCCAGCAGCCAAGATCTGGCTAGTCTAGACAATGAGCAGTTCTTC.

This clone was seen only a few times. The genes are TRBV3-1 (or the pseudogene TRBV3-2) and TRBJ2-7; D is uncertain. The CDR3 runs to 12 residues. V was clipped by 2 bases and J by 3 bases, with 5 bases between them. The germline gives CDR1 LGHDT, CDR2 YNNKEL (reference sequence). CDR3 residues: CASSQTGYEQYF. In nucleotides, the CDR3 is TGTGCCAGCAGCCAAACTGGCTACGAGCAGTACTTC.

J is TRBJ2-2 and V is TRBV19; 7 nucleotides line up with TRBD2. The trim removed 0 bases at V and 1 base at J, leaving 2 bases unmatched. The CDR3 length is 16 residues. The germline V gene has CDR1 LNHDA and CDR2 SQIVND (reference sequence). The chain's CDR3 is CASSIDVAGNTGELFF. The CDR3 DNA follows: TGTGCCAGTAGTATAGATGTAGCGGGGAACACCGGGGAGCTGTTTTTT.

Only a few counts were recorded for this clone. The chain carries TRBV2 and TRBJ1-1; tentatively, D is TRBD1 (5 bases). The V gene lost 3 bases and the J gene lost 6 bases, with 11 bases spanning the gap. From germline, CDR1 is SNHLY and CDR2 FYNNEI. CDR3 length: 13 amino acids. This CDR3 is CASSDRLGAEAFF. The DNA for the CDR3 is TGTGCCAGCAGTGATAGATTAGGGGCTGAAGCTTTCTTT.

The V call is TRBV3-1 (or the pseudogene TRBV3-2), the J call TRBJ1-2; possibly TRBD1 for D (5 bases). Germline CDR1 reads LGHDT; CDR2 reads YNNKEL (reference sequence). The CDR3 is 16 residues long. V dropped 0 bases and J dropped 4 bases, with 15 bases sitting between them. The CDR3 loop is CASSQDRVRVVYGYTF. CDR3 DNA: TGTGCCAGCAGCCAAGACAGGGTAAGGGTCGTCTATGGCTACACCTTC.

The V call is TRBV21-1, the J call TRBJ2-1; the tabulated D call, TRBD2, remains unverified against the DNA. TRBV21-1 is annotated as a pseudogene. The CDR3 runs to 22 residues. CDR3 sequence (DNA): TGTGCCAGCAGCAAAGCGCAATGGGACGTCGGGACCCGGCGGGGGGGCAATTATGAGCAGTTCTTC. Translating gives CASSKAQWDVGTRRGGNYEQFF.

The chain is built from TRBV15 and TRBJ1-4; the D gene is possibly TRBD1 (6 bases). The CDR3 has 15 residues. The V end lost 1 base, the J end lost 7 bases, and 13 bases lay between the germline ends. Germline V gives CDR1 LNHNV, CDR2 YYDKDF (reference sequence). The CDR3 DNA follows: TGTGCCACCAGCAGAGCCGGGGGGGCTTCTGAAAAACTGTTTTTT. It is translated as CATSRAGGASEKLFF. The variable domain in full, completed from reference TRBV15 and TRBJ1-4, reads DAMVIQNPRYQVTQFGKPVTLSCSQTLNHNVMYWYQQKSSQAPKLLFHYYDKDFNNEADTPDNFQSRRPNTSFCFLDIRSPGLGDTAMYLCATSRAGGASEKLFFGSGTQLSVL.

The genes are TRBV7-3 and TRBJ1-2; D uncertain. V was pared by 5 bases and J by 4 bases, with 14 bases between. Germline V CDR1 and CDR2: SGHTA, FQGTGA. This CDR3 is built from 14 residues. In DNA, the CDR3 is TGTGCCAGCAGCCTAAGGCAGGTAGGCTATGGCTACACCTTC. Its translation: CASSLRQVGYGYTF.

The chain couples TRBV6-5 to TRBJ2-4; the D gene is possibly TRBD1 (6 bases). The CDR3 length is 15 residues. V was clipped by 5 bases and J by 6 bases, with 17 bases between them. Germline CDR1 and CDR2: MNHEY and SVGAGI. DNA for the CDR3: TGTGCCAGCAGTCCCTGGGACATCGATTCAAACATTCAGTACTTC. Translation: CASSPWDIDSNIQYF.